The clone carrying this TCR beta chain has a handful of counts. The antigen remains unidentified. This entry belongs to a study of T cells after yellow fever vaccination. Study-wide findings and caveats: The presence of abundant clonotypes contaminating from the bulk population was possible in FACS-sorted repertoires. Peak timing came faster in the weaker secondary response, day 5 versus 15.

The study made its TCR cDNA through 5'RACE template switching. That step introduced a universal primer site along with UMIs. TCRdb analysed the 5' RACE reads with MiXCR anew, one entry per CDR3 protein. The sample has 600,000 to 750,000 distinct CDR3 sequences, more than 9% seen once; the top ten hold more than 12%. The sample consisted of PBMCs, taken on the day of the yellow fever booster vaccination. This TCR came from a man younger than 45 who received the YFV17D yellow fever vaccine.

This chain's CDR3 is CASGSRAYEQYF. The CDR3 DNA is TGTGCCAGCGGAAGCAGAGCCTACGAGCAGTACTTC. The chain employs TRBV7-2 and TRBJ2-7; D is unclear. With 8 bases removed from V and 2 bases from J, the gap between germline ends came to 10 bases. CDR1 SGHTA and CDR2 FQGNSA come from the germline V gene. This CDR3 spans 12 amino acids. Looking up the rest from reference TRBV7-2 and TRBJ2-7 gives the full variable domain: GAGVSQSPSNKVTEKGKDVELRCDPISGHTALYWYRQSLGQGLEFLIYFQGNSAPDKSGLPSDRFSAERTGGSVSTLTIQRTQQEDSAVYLCASGSRAYEQYFGPGTRLTVT.